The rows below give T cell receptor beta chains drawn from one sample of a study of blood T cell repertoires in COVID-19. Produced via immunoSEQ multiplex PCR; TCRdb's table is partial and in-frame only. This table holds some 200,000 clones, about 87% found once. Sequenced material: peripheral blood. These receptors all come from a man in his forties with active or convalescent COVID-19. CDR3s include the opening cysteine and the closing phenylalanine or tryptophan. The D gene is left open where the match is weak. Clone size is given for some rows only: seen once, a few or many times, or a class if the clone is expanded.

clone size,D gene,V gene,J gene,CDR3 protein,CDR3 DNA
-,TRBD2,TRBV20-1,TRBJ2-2,CSASYLAGGPTGELFF,TGCAGTGCTAGTTACCTAGCGGGGGGCCCGACCGGGGAGCTGTTTTTT
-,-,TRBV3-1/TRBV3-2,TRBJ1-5,CASSQRGQPQHF,TGTGCCAGCAGCCAACGAGGTCAGCCCCAGCATTTT
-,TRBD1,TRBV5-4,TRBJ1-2,CASSPGQGKGYTF,TGTGCCAGCAGCCCCGGACAGGGGAAAGGCTACACCTTC
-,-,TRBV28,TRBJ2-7,CASTTGILYEQYF,TGTGCCAGCACAACAGGGATTCTCTACGAGCAGTACTTC
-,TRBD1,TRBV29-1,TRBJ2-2,CSVRAGTGNTGELFF,TGCAGCGTGCGGGCCGGGACAGGGAACACCGGGGAGCTGTTTTTT
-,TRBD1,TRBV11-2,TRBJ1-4,CASRVGQAGGEKLFF,TGTGCCAGCAGAGTAGGACAGGCGGGAGGTGAAAAACTGTTTTTT
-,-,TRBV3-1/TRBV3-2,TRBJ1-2,CASSQLDRLHGYTF,TGTGCCAGCAGCCAATTAGACAGGTTACATGGCTACACCTTC
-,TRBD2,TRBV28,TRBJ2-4,CASSFPGLAGVYIQYF,TGTGCCAGCAGTTTCCCCGGACTAGCGGGGGTTTACATTCAGTACTTC
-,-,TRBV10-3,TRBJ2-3,CAISSNSNTDTQYF,TGTGCCATCAGTTCTAATAGCAACACAGATACGCAGTATTTT
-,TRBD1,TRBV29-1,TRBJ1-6,CSASGTGGISPLHF,TGCAGCGCTTCCGGGACAGGGGGGATATCACCCCTCCACTTT
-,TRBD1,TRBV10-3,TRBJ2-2,CAISRTGISSGELFF,TGTGCCATCAGTCGGACAGGGATATCTAGCGGGGAGCTGTTTTTT
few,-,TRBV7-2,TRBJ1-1,CASSPAGGDSGTEAFF,TGTGCCAGCAGCCCAGCGGGTGGAGATTCGGGCACTGAAGCTTTCTTT
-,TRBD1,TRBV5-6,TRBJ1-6,CASSQGVRSPLHF,TGTGCCAGCAGCCAGGGGGTTCGATCACCCCTCCACTTT
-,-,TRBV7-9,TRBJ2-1,CASSGGATYNEQFF,TGTGCCAGCAGCGGGGGGGCCACTTACAATGAGCAGTTCTTC
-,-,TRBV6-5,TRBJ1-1,CASRLTGLGTEAFF,TGTGCCAGCAGACTCACAGGGTTGGGCACTGAAGCTTTCTTT
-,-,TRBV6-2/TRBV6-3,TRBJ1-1,CASSPNRGTEAFF,TGTGCCAGCAGTCCGAACCGGGGTACTGAAGCTTTCTTT
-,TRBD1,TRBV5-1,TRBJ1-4,CASSRDRGQSNEKLFF,TGCGCCAGCAGCAGGGACAGGGGGCAATCTAATGAAAAACTGTTTTTT
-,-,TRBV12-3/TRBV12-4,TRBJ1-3,CASSLGSRNTIYF,TGTGCCAGCAGTTTAGGGAGTAGAAACACCATATATTTT
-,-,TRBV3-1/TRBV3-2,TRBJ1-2,CASSHPVYGYTF,TGTGCCAGCAGCCACCCCGTCTATGGCTACACCTTC
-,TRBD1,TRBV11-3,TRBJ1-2,CASSLGGTGDYGYTF,TGTGCCAGCAGCTTAGGCGGGACAGGGGACTATGGCTACACCTTC
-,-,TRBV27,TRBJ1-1,CASSLLGNTEAFF,TGTGCCAGCAGTTTACTAGGGAACACTGAAGCTTTCTTT
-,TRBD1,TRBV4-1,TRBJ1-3,CASSPGTGGNTIYF,TGCGCCAGCAGCCCAGGGACAGGGGGAAACACCATATATTTT
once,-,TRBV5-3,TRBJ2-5,CARSLAGAVETQYF,TGTGCCAGAAGCTTGGCCGGAGCAGTAGAGACCCAGTACTTC
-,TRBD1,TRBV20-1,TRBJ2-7,CSASPWDRGLGEQYF,TGCAGTGCTAGTCCCTGGGACAGGGGGCTAGGGGAGCAGTACTTC
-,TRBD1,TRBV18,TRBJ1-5,CASSRDRGGQPQHF,TGTGCCAGCTCAAGAGACAGGGGAGGTCAGCCCCAGCATTTT
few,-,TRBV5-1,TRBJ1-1,CASSFLGGGEAFF,TGCGCCAGCAGCTTCCTAGGTGGAGGGGAAGCTTTCTTT
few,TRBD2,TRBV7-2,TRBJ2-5,CASRRLAGQGTQYF,TGTGCCAGCAGGAGGTTAGCGGGACAAGGGACCCAGTACTTC
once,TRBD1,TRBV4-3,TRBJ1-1,CASRRGRDTEAFF,TGCGCCAGCAGGAGGGGGCGGGACACTGAAGCTTTCTTT
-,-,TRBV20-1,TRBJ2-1,CSASSRSYNEQFF,TGCAGTGCTAGTTCCCGCTCCTACAATGAGCAGTTCTTC
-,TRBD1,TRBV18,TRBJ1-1,CASSQRQGSGTEAFF,TGTGCCAGCTCACAGCGACAGGGTTCGGGCACTGAAGCTTTCTTT